The next 5 T cell receptor beta chains were all read from a single sample in a study of T-cell reconstitution after alpha-beta-depleted transplantation in children. For TCRbeta, the library was prepared with unique molecular identifiers. TCRdb ran MiXCR on the PCR reads and lists one entry per CDR3 protein. Among fewer than 1 million distinct CDR3 sequences listed, 16% were seen once. Sequences were derived from PBMCs, mostly from graft donor cells, sampled 360 days after TCRalphabeta/CD19-depleted stem cell transplant. These receptors came from a male patient under 18 who had a stem cell transplant for acute lymphoblastic leukemia, so the T cells may come from the graft donor.

This sequence joins TRBV27 and TRBJ1-2; maybe TRBD1 (6 bases). Deletions cut 11 bases from V and 4 bases from J, with 14 bases between. The CDR3 has 12 residues. The germline V gene encodes CDR1 MNHEY and CDR2 SMNVEV (reference sequence). The DNA of the CDR3 is TGTGCCGCAGGGGACATCGCCTATGGCTACACCTTC. As protein: CAAGDIAYGYTF.

This chain's CDR3 is CASSFTNKDTQYF. The CDR3, as DNA: TGTGCCAGTAGTTTCACAAATAAAGATACGCAGTATTTT. The chain uses TRBV19 and TRBJ2-3; D is ambiguous. V dropped 5 bases and J dropped 5 bases, with 11 bases sitting between them. The CDR3 loop spans 13 amino acids. CDR1 is LNHDA and CDR2 is SQIVND in the germline V gene (reference sequence).

The CDR3 coding sequence is TGTGCCAGCAGCCAAGAGTTAGCGGGAGGACCAAACACCGGGGAGCTGTTTTTT. It yields the protein CASSQELAGGPNTGELFF. The chain recombines TRBV3-1 with TRBJ2-2; 10 bases are shared with TRBD2. The junction had 6 bases not matched to a gene; V was cut back by 0 bases and J by 2 bases. The germline gives CDR1 LGHDT, CDR2 YNNKEL (reference sequence). The CDR3 has 18 amino acids.

V gene TRBV5-1 combines with J gene TRBJ2-7; D gene unclear. The germline CDR1 and CDR2 sequences are SGHRS and YFSETQ. The CDR3 loop spans 16 amino acids. The V gene lost 0 bases and the J gene lost 3 bases, with 16 bases spanning the gap. The CDR3 sequence is CASSLDYRPPSYEQYF. The DNA for the CDR3 is TGCGCCAGCAGCTTGGATTATAGGCCTCCGAGCTACGAGCAGTACTTC.

In this sample, this clonotype turned up many times. This chain links TRBV5-5 with TRBJ2-1; 14 bases fit TRBD2. The germline V gene has CDR1 SGHKS and CDR2 YYEKEE (reference sequence). V lost 4 bases to trimming and J lost 6 bases; unmatched junction nucleotides: 3. This CDR3 has 15 amino acids. The CDR3 is CASSRLAGGPNEQFF. CDR3 sequence (DNA): TGTGCCAGCAGCCGACTAGCGGGAGGGCCCAATGAGCAGTTCTTC.